This T cell receptor (beta chain) was observed in a study of CD8+CD57+ T cells in acquired aplastic anemia. An expansion of CD8+CD57+ cells by flow cytometry had been shown in patients chosen for sequencing. CDR1 is SGDLS and CDR2 is YYNGEE in the germline V gene. The ends were cut back, 0 bases at V and 7 bases at J, with 13 bases in the middle. The CDR3 is 14 residues long. TCR beta VDJ and CDR3 profiling used genomic DNA as template. TCRdb passed the reads through MiXCR, listing each CDR3 protein once. The data contain around 430,000 distinct CDR3 sequences, 25% to 40% of them singletons. This receptor was identified in a human donor with aplastic anemia. The chain uses TRBV9 and TRBJ1-1; tentative D call: TRBD1 (5 bases). The sequenced material came from sorted CD4+, CD8+, or CD8+CD57+ T cells (not recorded which) from PBMCs. CDR3 region: CASSVGSGGGEAFF. CDR3 nucleotides: TGTGCCAGCAGCGTAGGGTCGGGGGGAGGTGAAGCTTTCTTT.